A selection of T cell receptor beta chains follows, all from one sample in a study of T-cell memory formation after mild COVID-19. TCRdb independently ran MiXCR on the 5' RACE reads; one entry per CDR3 protein. The table has 380,000 or so distinct CDR3 sequences, roughly 13% seen once. What was sequenced was PBMCs or a T cell subset sorted from them (not recorded which). These receptors were obtained from a young man who had mild COVID-19 (a few samples of this study predate the infection). Cell type and time point are not known. Each CDR3 is given with its conserved first and last residue. A D gene is named only where the DNA matches it firmly. Clone size is shown for a subset of rows, as once, few, many or a class of expanded clone.

J	V	size	D	DNA	CDR3
TRBJ2-3	TRBV4-3	few	TRBD1	TGCGCCAGCAGCCCCGGGACAGGGCCTAGCACAGATACGCAGTATTTT	CASSPGTGPSTDTQYF
TRBJ2-7	TRBV10-3	NA	TRBD1	TGTGCCATCAGCTCCGGGACAGAGGCCTACGAGCAGTACTTC	CAISSGTEAYEQYF
TRBJ2-5	TRBV20-1	NA	NA	TGCAGTGCTAGAAGGATCCTGGGGGCCCAGTACTTC	CSARRILGAQYF
TRBJ1-3	TRBV4-3	NA	NA	TGCGCCAGCAGCCAAGATCTCGCAGGGCTCTCTGGAAACACCATATATTTT	CASSQDLAGLSGNTIYF
TRBJ2-2	TRBV7-2	few	TRBD1	TGTGCCAGCAGCCCCTGGACAGGGAGTACCGGGGAGCTGTTTTTT	CASSPWTGSTGELFF
TRBJ2-2	TRBV11-3	few	TRBD1	TGTGCCAGCAGCACAAGACAGGGGACGGGCACCGGGGAGCTGTTTTTT	CASSTRQGTGTGELFF
TRBJ1-5	TRBV29-1	few	NA	TGCAGCGTTGAATGGGGCAGGTGGAAGGGAAGCGGCAATCAGCCCCAGCATTTT	CSVEWGRWKGSGNQPQHF
TRBJ2-5	TRBV10-3	NA	NA	TGTGCCATCTCAGTGGGGTACCAAGAGACCCAGTACTTC	CAISVGYQETQYF
TRBJ2-1	TRBV4-1	few	NA	TGCGCCAGCAGCCATTCCGACGGGGGCCAGGACAATGAGCAGTTCTTC	CASSHSDGGQDNEQFF
TRBJ1-2	TRBV7-2	NA	NA	TGTGCCAGCAGCTTTCGAGACAGGATGAACTATGGCTACACCTTC	CASSFRDRMNYGYTF
TRBJ2-7	TRBV20-1	NA	NA	TGCAGTGCTAGAGAGCCCATCTGGGGCAGCTACGAGCAGTACTTC	CSAREPIWGSYEQYF
TRBJ2-7	TRBV12-3/TRBV12-4	few	NA	TGTGCCAGCAGGGCGGGACACCTCTACGAGCAGTACTTC	CASRAGHLYEQYF
TRBJ1-2	TRBV4-1	few	NA	TGCGCCAGCAGCCAAGCGACCCTAGGGGGTTATGGCTACACCTTC	CASSQATLGGYGYTF
TRBJ1-2	TRBV2	few	NA	TGTGCCAGACATCGAAGGGCTAACTATGGCTACACCTTC	CARHRRANYGYTF
TRBJ2-3	TRBV24-1	NA	TRBD1	TGTGCCACCAGTGATTCGAAGACAGGGGATACGCAGTATTTT	CATSDSKTGDTQYF
TRBJ2-7	TRBV18	few	NA	TGTGCCAGCTCACCGGGCGGAACAGCTCGGGAGCAGTACTTC	CASSPGGTAREQYF
TRBJ1-1	TRBV7-9	few	NA	TGTGCCAGCAGCCGTGAGGCTAACACTGAAGCTTTCTTT	CASSREANTEAFF
TRBJ2-3	TRBV4-1	few	NA	TGCGCCAGCAGCCGCGGTCGCGGTAGTAACAGGGAGGCAGATACGCAGTATTTT	CASSRGRGSNREADTQYF
TRBJ2-5	TRBV9	few	NA	TGTGCCAGCAGCGTCGGACGGCACCAAGAGACCCAGTACTTC	CASSVGRHQETQYF
TRBJ2-5	TRBV5-1	NA	TRBD2	TGCGCCAGCAGCTCCGCGGGACTAGCGGGAGAAGAGACCCAGTACTTC	CASSSAGLAGEETQYF
TRBJ2-5	TRBV7-2	many	NA	TGTGCCAGCAGTCCTTCTACGCTGGAGGACCAGTACTTC	CASSPSTLEDQYF
TRBJ2-2	TRBV19	many	NA	TGTGCCAGTAGTAGGCGTTTCGCAAAGAACACCGGGGAGCTGTTTTTT	CASSRRFAKNTGELFF
TRBJ2-3	TRBV20-1	NA	NA	TGCAGTGCTAGTCAAGCTGATACGCAGTATTTT	CSASQADTQYF
TRBJ1-2	TRBV4-1	NA	NA	TGCGCCAGCAGCCCAACGACAGGAGCTAACTATGGCTACACCTTC	CASSPTTGANYGYTF
TRBJ2-1	TRBV5-1	few	TRBD2	TGCGCCAGCAGTCCCCTAGCGGGGGTACTGAATGAGCAGTTCTTC	CASSPLAGVLNEQFF
TRBJ2-3	TRBV7-2	few	TRBD2	TGTGCCAGCAGCTTAGTGGGGACTAGCGGCTCCGGGAATACGCAGTATTTT	CASSLVGTSGSGNTQYF
TRBJ2-3	TRBV11-2	NA	NA	TGTGCCAGCAGCTTAGGGGCCACCCCGCAGTATTTT	CASSLGATPQYF
TRBJ2-1	TRBV11-2	NA	TRBD2	TGTGCCAGCATGCCCCTAGCGGGGGGGTACAATGAGCAGTTCTTC	CASMPLAGGYNEQFF
TRBJ1-2	TRBV5-1	NA	NA	TGCGCCAGCAGCTTGCCCCAGCGGGAGTCTGCCTATGGCTACACCTTC	CASSLPQRESAYGYTF
TRBJ2-2	TRBV6-5	few	NA	TGTGCCACGCACCGCCTTGGCGGGGAGCTGTTTTTT	CATHRLGGELFF
TRBJ2-1	TRBV28	many	NA	TGTGCCAGCAGTTCACCCAGACAGGCGAGAGGCGATGAGCAGTTCTTC	CASSSPRQARGDEQFF
TRBJ1-1	TRBV5-1	NA	NA	TGCGCCAGCAGCTCTACCCAGGCTGGGTGGACTGAAGCTTTCTTT	CASSSTQAGWTEAFF
TRBJ2-2	TRBV7-3	NA	NA	TGTGCCAGCGCTTGGACCCCGGGGCGGGAGCTGTTTTTT	CASAWTPGRELFF
TRBJ1-1	TRBV5-1	few	NA	TGCGCCAGCAGCTTGGCCTCGGCGAACACTGAAGCTTTCTTT	CASSLASANTEAFF
TRBJ2-5	TRBV10-3	NA	NA	TGTGCCACCGAAGACCCGTCTAGACAGGAGACCCAGTACTTC	CATEDPSRQETQYF
TRBJ1-2	TRBV7-2	few	TRBD1	TGTGCCAGCAGCTTGACAGGGGGCAAAGGATATGGCTACACCTTC	CASSLTGGKGYGYTF
TRBJ2-3	TRBV28	few	NA	TGTGCCAGCATTCGAAGTGGGGCGGGGGCTAGCACAGATACGCAGTATTTT	CASIRSGAGASTDTQYF
TRBJ1-1	TRBV10-3	few	NA	TGTGCCCAAGGAGCGACGAACACTGAAGCTTTCTTT	CAQGATNTEAFF
TRBJ2-3	TRBV4-1	many	TRBD2	TGCGCCAGCAGCCAAGAGGGACTACCTAGCACAGATACGCAGTATTTT	CASSQEGLPSTDTQYF
TRBJ1-2	TRBV6-5	NA	NA	TGTGCCAGCAGTTACCGCGGGACCCAGTATGGCTACACCTTC	CASSYRGTQYGYTF
TRBJ2-3	TRBV12-3/TRBV12-4	NA	TRBD2	TGTGCCACCCACAATAGCGGGGGTAGGACGCAGTATTTT	CATHNSGGRTQYF
TRBJ2-3	TRBV5-1	NA	TRBD2	TGCGCCAGCAGCTCCGGGACTAGCGGGAAGAGCACAGATACGCAGTATTTT	CASSSGTSGKSTDTQYF